The rows below give T cell receptor beta chains drawn from one sample of a study of human T cells and chemical hapten exposure. TCRdb reprocessed the RACE reads via MiXCR and lists one record per CDR3 protein. The sample holds some 71,000 distinct CDR3 sequences, around 10% seen once. The material sequenced was whole blood, taken in connection with sensitization to the hapten diphenylcyclopropenone (DPC). The source is a woman aged 45-65 years with alopecia areata. Some clones in this sample may be carry-over from other donors' samples. Each CDR3 is given with its conserved first and last residue. A D gene is named only where the DNA matches it firmly. Size values are once, few and many counts, or a class for expanded clones, and some rows have none.

clone_size,v_call,j_call,d_call,cdr3_nt,cdr3_aa
many,TRBV6-1,TRBJ1-3,-,TGTGCCAGCAGTACGGGAGCCGGCGGAAACACCATATATTTT,CASSTGAGGNTIYF
few,TRBV7-2,TRBJ2-3,-,TGTGCCAGCAGCTTAGGGGCAAGAGGGATAGATACGCAGTATTTT,CASSLGARGIDTQYF
few,TRBV5-1,TRBJ2-1,TRBD1,TGCGCCAGCAGCTTGGGGCAGACAGGGAAAAGCTCCTACAATGAGCAGTTCTTC,CASSLGQTGKSSYNEQFF
few,TRBV7-2,TRBJ2-2,TRBD2,TGTGCCAGCAGCGCAGGACTAGGGACCGGGGAGCTGTTTTTT,CASSAGLGTGELFF
many,TRBV29-1,TRBJ2-1,-,TGCAGCGTCCAGGCGGGGATGGGCAAGGAGTTCTTC,CSVQAGMGKEFF
many,TRBV2,TRBJ1-5,-,TGTGCCAGCAGTGAGCAGGCTAATCAGCCCCAGCATTTT,CASSEQANQPQHF
-,TRBV5-1,TRBJ2-1,-,TGCGCCAGCAGCTTGGTGGCGGGGAGCTACAATGAGCAGTTCTTC,CASSLVAGSYNEQFF
few,TRBV6-1,TRBJ1-2,-,TGTGCCAGCAGCGGTTGGCAGGTCGATGGCTACACCTTC,CASSGWQVDGYTF
many,TRBV27,TRBJ2-7,-,TGTGCCAGCGGGGGGACGGACCCTAGCTCCTACGAGCAGTACTTC,CASGGTDPSSYEQYF
-,TRBV28,TRBJ1-1,-,TGTGCCAGCAGTTTATCGCAGGGGAACACTGAAGCTTTCTTT,CASSLSQGNTEAFF
-,TRBV29-1,TRBJ1-4,-,TGCAGCGTGCGCCGTGGGACTAATGAAAAACTGTTTTTT,CSVRRGTNEKLFF
-,TRBV7-9,TRBJ1-5,-,TGTGCCAGCAGCTTATCTTGGAATCAGCCCCAGCATTTT,CASSLSWNQPQHF
few,TRBV5-6,TRBJ2-5,TRBD2,TGTGCCAGCAGCTTGGCGGCTAGCGGCCAAGAGACCCAGTACTTC,CASSLAASGQETQYF
many,TRBV6-2/TRBV6-3,TRBJ2-1,-,TGTGCCAGCAGTTCCTCAGGTTTTGAGCAGTTCTTC,CASSSSGFEQFF
-,TRBV28,TRBJ1-5,-,TGTGCCAGCAGCACGTTGCCTCTTAGCAATCAGCCCCAGCATTTT,CASSTLPLSNQPQHF
few,TRBV5-8,TRBJ2-1,TRBD1,TGTGCCAGCAGTCACCGGGACAGGGCCTACAATGAGCAGTTCTTC,CASSHRDRAYNEQFF
few,TRBV20-1,TRBJ2-1,TRBD2,TGCAGTGCTAGAATGGGAAGCGGGAGCAGGAAAGAGCAGTTCTTC,CSARMGSGSRKEQFF
many,TRBV7-9,TRBJ1-4,-,TGTGCCAGCAGCTTAGAGTCCAGGGATGAAAAACTGTTTTTT,CASSLESRDEKLFF
-,TRBV7-2,TRBJ2-5,TRBD2,TGTGCCAGCAGCCCCCCGGGAGGCCAAGAGACCCAGTACTTC,CASSPPGGQETQYF
few,TRBV6-5,TRBJ2-1,-,TGTGCCAGCAGCCGGGGTGAGGATCCCCGTTACAATGAGCAGTTCTTC,CASSRGEDPRYNEQFF
many,TRBV4-1,TRBJ2-3,TRBD2,TGCGCCAGCAGCCAAGGACTAGCCCCCCCAGATACGCAGTATTTT,CASSQGLAPPDTQYF
many,TRBV6-1,TRBJ1-1,-,TGTGCCAGCCTTCCGGTGATGAACACTGAAGCTTTCTTT,CASLPVMNTEAFF
many,TRBV5-1,TRBJ1-4,-,TGCGCCAGCAGCTTGGTGTCGGGGGCGACTTATAATGAAAAACTGTTTTTT,CASSLVSGATYNEKLFF
few,TRBV12-3/TRBV12-4,TRBJ2-2,-,TGTGCCAGCAGAATTTTAGCGGCGAACACCGGGGAGCTGTTTTTT,CASRILAANTGELFF
many,TRBV27,TRBJ2-7,TRBD1,TGTGCCAGCAGTCCGGGGACAGCCTACGAGCAGTACTTC,CASSPGTAYEQYF
many,TRBV12-5,TRBJ1-2,-,TGTGCTAGTGGTTCAGGTGCCACTAACTATGGCTACACCTTC,CASGSGATNYGYTF
many,TRBV7-2,TRBJ2-2,TRBD2,TGTGCCAGCACCCCCCCTATAGCGGGGGCGATTGGCACCGGGGAGCTGTTTTTT,CASTPPIAGAIGTGELFF
many,TRBV12-3/TRBV12-4,TRBJ1-1,-,TGTGCCAGCAGTGTCCAGTACACTGAAGCTTTCTTT,CASSVQYTEAFF
many,TRBV5-1,TRBJ1-4,-,TGCGCCAGCAGCTTGGCTGGCACAACTAATGAAAAACTGTTTTTT,CASSLAGTTNEKLFF
few,TRBV6-1,TRBJ2-7,-,TGTGCCAGCAGTGAATATCAAGCCTACGAGCAGTACTTC,CASSEYQAYEQYF
many,TRBV27,TRBJ2-2,TRBD2,TGTGCCAGCAGTGAGGCGGGAGCCGTGACCGGGGAGCTGTTTTTT,CASSEAGAVTGELFF
-,TRBV6-6,TRBJ1-5,TRBD1,TGTGCCAGCAGTTGGGACAGGGGGCTGGGGCAGCCCCAGCATTTT,CASSWDRGLGQPQHF
few,TRBV20-1,TRBJ1-5,-,TGCAGTGCTACAGACACCAGCAATCAGCCCCAGCATTTT,CSATDTSNQPQHF